These 10 T cell receptor beta chains share one sample of origin, sequenced in a study of T cells in Graves' hyperthyroidism and ophthalmopathy. Template material for amplifying TCR beta CDR3 regions consisted of RNA transcripts. When the TCR CDR3 underwent first-round RT-PCR, the HTBI primer set was used. In TCRdb, the multiplex PCR reads were re-called with MiXCR into one record per CDR3 protein. Altogether roughly 360,000 distinct CDR3 sequences are present, approximately 15% being singletons, with the ten largest covering less than 25%. The specimen was blood. These receptors were collected from a man aged 25 to 45 with Graves' hyperthyroidism that later progressed to Graves' ophthalmopathy.

This clonotype was recorded many times. The chain recombines TRBV20-1 with TRBJ2-3, with 8 nucleotides matching TRBD2. With V trimmed by 3 bases and J by 5 bases, 10 bases remained unmatched. Germline V gives CDR1 DFQATT, CDR2 SNEGSKA (reference sequence). CDR3 length equals 15 residues. CDR3 bases: TGCAGTGCTAGCCCCGGGACTAGAACGTTAGATACGCAGTATTTT. Translated: CSASPGTRTLDTQYF.

The chain has TRBV18 and TRBJ1-6; D unresolved. This CDR3 comprises 15 residues. The V end lost 6 bases, the J end lost 7 bases, and 16 bases lay between the germline ends. Germline assignment: CDR1 KGHSH and CDR2 LQKENI. The chain's CDR3 is CASSPRTGSNSPLHF. In DNA form, the CDR3 reads TGTGCCAGCTCTCCCCGGACCGGTTCCAATTCACCCCTCCACTTT.

This clonotype was detected many times. V gene TRBV5-1 combines with J gene TRBJ1-2; D remains unclear. V was cut by 4 bases and J by 3 bases, with 22 bases left in between. The CDR3 covers 17 residues. In germline, CDR1 is SGHRS, CDR2 YFSETQ. The DNA of the CDR3 is TGCGCCAGCAGCGATCTTAAGGTGTTAGGTGGGGACTATGGCTACACCTTC. It codes for CASSDLKVLGGDYGYTF.

This clonotype was detected ten times or more. The genes are TRBV2 and TRBJ2-7, with D uncertain. This CDR3 region has 12 residues. V dropped 4 bases and J dropped 2 bases, with 6 bases sitting between them. CDR1 is SNHLY, CDR2 FYNNEI, per germline. The CDR3 spells CASSGKPYEQYF. Written as DNA, the CDR3 is TGTGCCAGCAGTGGGAAACCCTACGAGCAGTACTTC. Combining the CDR3 with reference TRBV2 and TRBJ2-7 gives the whole variable domain EPEVTQTPSHQVTQMGQEVILRCVPISNHLYFYWYRQILGQKVEFLVSFYNNEISEKSEIFDDQFSVERPDGSNFTLKIRSTKLEDSAMYFCASSGKPYEQYFGPGTRLTVT.

There are many counts of this clonotype. J is TRBJ1-1 and V is TRBV7-9; 10 nucleotides align to TRBD1. V gave up 4 bases and J gave up 4 bases; unmatched junction bases: 12. This CDR3 is 17 amino acids long. CDR1 is SEHNR, CDR2 FQNEAQ, per germline (reference sequence). The CDR3 sequence: CASSSEDRGWVSTEAFF. CDR3 sequence (DNA): TGTGCCAGCAGCTCAGAGGACAGGGGGTGGGTTAGCACTGAAGCTTTCTTT.

J is TRBJ1-1 and V is TRBV15, with no clear D. The germline CDR1 and CDR2 sequences are LNHNV and YYDKDF (reference sequence). The V end lost 2 bases, the J end lost 1 base, and 2 bases lay between the germline ends. The CDR3 sequence is 12 residues long. CDR3 nucleotides: TGTGCCACCAGCAGACCGAACACTGAAGCTTTCTTT. It translates to CATSRPNTEAFF.

This clonotype has more than one count but fewer than ten. The junction shows a germline mismatch at one end, possibly a read error. The CDR3 DNA is TGTGCCAGCAGCTTAGAGTGGGCGACAGGTACGCAGTATTTT. Protein: CASSLEWATGTQYF. The V call is TRBV7-8, the J call TRBJ2-3; a weak D match, TRBD1 (6 bases). This CDR3 region has 14 residues. Germline V lookup: CDR1 SGHVS, CDR2 FQNEAQ.

This clonotype was observed at least ten times. V and J are TRBV11-2 and TRBJ2-3, with TRBD1 matching over 10 bases. Losses at the gene ends were 5 bases for V and 6 bases for J; bases not matched to a gene: 5. The CDR3 consists of 14 residues. Germline V gives CDR1 SGHAT, CDR2 FQNNGV. This CDR3 is CASSPGQGLDTQYF. The CDR3 nucleotides are TGTGCCAGCAGCCCGGGACAGGGGTTGGATACGCAGTATTTT.

This clonotype was seen a few times. The J gene is TRBJ1-4, the V gene TRBV9, with D possibly TRBD1 on 5 matching bases. The germline V gene encodes CDR1 SGDLS and CDR2 YYNGEE. With 4 bases removed from V and 7 bases from J, the gap between germline ends came to 14 bases. The CDR3 sequence is 14 residues long. CDR3 protein: CASSRGGAREKLFF. CDR3 in DNA: TGTGCCAGCAGCCGAGGTGGGGCGCGTGAAAAACTGTTTTTT. The whole variable domain, filled in from reference TRBV9 and TRBJ1-4, reads DSGVTQTPKHLITATGQRVTLRCSPRSGDLSVYWYQQSLDQGLQFLIQYYNGEERAKGNILERFSAQQFPDLHSELNLSSLELGDSALYFCASSRGGAREKLFFGSGTQLSVL.

This clonotype was picked up a small number of times. The chain links TRBV3-1 to TRBJ1-2; 7 bases are shared with TRBD1. J was trimmed by 8 bases and V by 3 bases; bases with no gene match: 9. The CDR3 is 14 residues long. Germline loops: CDR1 LGHDT, CDR2 YNNKEL (reference sequence). Here the CDR3 DNA reads TGTGCCAGCAGCCAGGCTTGGACAGGTGGCGGCTACACCTTC. It encodes CASSQAWTGGGYTF.